This T cell receptor (beta chain) stems from a study of T-cell reconstitution after alpha-beta-depleted transplantation in children. General study findings and limits: Surviving recipient T cells and intrathymic progenitors accounted for some patients' high TCRbeta diversity at day 60. Expanded graft clones numbering several hundred reportedly gave rise to alpha-beta T cells about two months after transplant. Hyperexpanded clones declined; after one year, newly produced T cells mostly supplied diversity.

This clonotype was recorded many times. Its antigen is currently unknown. Preparation of the TCRbeta library involved a method that used unique molecular identifiers. MiXCR, applied by TCRdb to the PCR reads, yields one record per CDR3 protein. The table has around 500,000 distinct CDR3 sequences, about 21% seen once. CDR1 and CDR2 from the germline V gene are LGHDT and YNNKEL (reference sequence). V shed 1 base, J shed 6 bases, and the junction held 11 bases outside the gene matches. The CDR3 is 17 amino acids. This sequence was found in a boy younger than two who had a stem cell transplant for acute myeloid leukemia, so the T cells may come from the graft donor. Sample: PBMCs, mostly from graft donor cells, taken 360 days after TCRalphabeta/CD19-depleted stem cell transplant. The chain couples TRBV3-1 to TRBJ2-2, with 7 positions matching TRBD1. This CDR3 reads CASSQGIFGTVAGELFF. The CDR3 DNA reads as TGTGCCAGCAGCCAAGGCATATTCGGGACAGTCGCCGGGGAGCTGTTTTTT.